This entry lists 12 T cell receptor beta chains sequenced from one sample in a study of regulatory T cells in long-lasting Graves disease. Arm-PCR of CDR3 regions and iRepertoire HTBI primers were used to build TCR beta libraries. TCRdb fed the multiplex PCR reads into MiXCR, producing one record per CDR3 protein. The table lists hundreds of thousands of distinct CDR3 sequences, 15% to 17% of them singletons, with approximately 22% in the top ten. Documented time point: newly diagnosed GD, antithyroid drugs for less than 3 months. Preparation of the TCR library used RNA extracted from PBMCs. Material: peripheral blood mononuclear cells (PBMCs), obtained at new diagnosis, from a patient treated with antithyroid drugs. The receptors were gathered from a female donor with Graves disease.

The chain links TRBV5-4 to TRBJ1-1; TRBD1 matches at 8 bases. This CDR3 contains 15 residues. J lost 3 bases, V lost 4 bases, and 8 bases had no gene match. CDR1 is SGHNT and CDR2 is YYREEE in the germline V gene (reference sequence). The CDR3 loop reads CASSGESTGDTEAFF. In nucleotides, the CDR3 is TGTGCCAGCAGCGGAGAATCGACAGGGGACACTGAAGCTTTCTTT.

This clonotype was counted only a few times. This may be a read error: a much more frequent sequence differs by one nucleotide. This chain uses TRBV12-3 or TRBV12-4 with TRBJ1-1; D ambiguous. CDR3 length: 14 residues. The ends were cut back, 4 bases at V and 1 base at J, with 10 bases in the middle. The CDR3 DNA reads TGTGCCAGCAGTTCCACTCACGCGAACACTGAAGCTTTCTTT. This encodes CASSSTHANTEAFF.

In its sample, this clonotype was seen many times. The CDR3 protein is CSAATGLTYEQYF. CDR3 DNA sequence: TGCAGTGCTGCTACGGGGTTAACCTACGAGCAGTACTTC. This chain joins TRBV20-1 and TRBJ2-7, with D possibly matching TRBD2 (5 bases). The V gene's germline CDR1 is DFQATT and CDR2 SNEGSKA (reference sequence). This CDR3 comprises 13 residues. V gave up 5 bases and J gave up 2 bases, with 13 bases separating them.

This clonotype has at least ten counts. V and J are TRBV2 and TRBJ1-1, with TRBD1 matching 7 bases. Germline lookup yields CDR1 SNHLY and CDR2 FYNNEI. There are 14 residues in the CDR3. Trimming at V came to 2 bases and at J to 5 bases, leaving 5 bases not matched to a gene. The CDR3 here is CASSEQTGFTEAFF. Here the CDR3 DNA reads TGTGCCAGCAGTGAACAGACAGGGTTTACTGAAGCTTTCTTT.

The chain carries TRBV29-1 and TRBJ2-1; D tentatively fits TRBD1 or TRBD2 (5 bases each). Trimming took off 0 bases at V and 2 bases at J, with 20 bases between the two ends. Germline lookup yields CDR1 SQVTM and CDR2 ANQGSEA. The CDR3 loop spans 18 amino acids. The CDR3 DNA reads TGCAGCGTTGAAGATGTGTTACTGGGTCAGGGACCCTACAATGAGCAGTTCTTC. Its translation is CSVEDVLLGQGPYNEQFF.

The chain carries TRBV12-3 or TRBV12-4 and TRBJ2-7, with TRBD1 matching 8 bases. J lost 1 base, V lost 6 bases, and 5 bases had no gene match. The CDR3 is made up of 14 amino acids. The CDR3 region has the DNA TGTGCCAGCAGGCGACAGGGGCAATCCTACGAGCAGTACTTC. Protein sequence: CASRRQGQSYEQYF.

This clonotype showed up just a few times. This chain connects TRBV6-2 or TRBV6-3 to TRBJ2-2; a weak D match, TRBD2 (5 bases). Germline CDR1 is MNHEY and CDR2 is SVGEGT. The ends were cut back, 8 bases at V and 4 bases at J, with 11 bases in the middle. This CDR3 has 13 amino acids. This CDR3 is CASRGWATGELFF. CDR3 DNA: TGTGCCAGCCGAGGGTGGGCCACCGGGGAGCTGTTTTTT.

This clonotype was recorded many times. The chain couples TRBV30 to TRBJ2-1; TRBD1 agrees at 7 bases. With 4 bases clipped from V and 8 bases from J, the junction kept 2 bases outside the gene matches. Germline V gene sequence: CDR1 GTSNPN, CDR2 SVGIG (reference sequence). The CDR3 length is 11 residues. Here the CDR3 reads CAWNGQDEQFF. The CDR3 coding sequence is TGTGCCTGGAATGGACAGGATGAGCAGTTCTTC.

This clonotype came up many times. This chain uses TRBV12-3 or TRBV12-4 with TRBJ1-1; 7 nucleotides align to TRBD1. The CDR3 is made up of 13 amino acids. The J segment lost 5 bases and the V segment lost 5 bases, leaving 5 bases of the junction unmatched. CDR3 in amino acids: CASSPTGVTEAFF. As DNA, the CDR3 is TGTGCCAGCAGTCCAACAGGGGTGACTGAAGCTTTCTTT.

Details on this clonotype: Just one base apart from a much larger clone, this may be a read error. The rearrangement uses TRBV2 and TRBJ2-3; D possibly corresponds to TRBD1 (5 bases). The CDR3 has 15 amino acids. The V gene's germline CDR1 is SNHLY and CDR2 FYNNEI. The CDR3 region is CASFGFTGRTDTRYF. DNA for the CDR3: TGTGCCAGCTTTGGCTTCACAGGCCGCACAGATACGCGGTATTTT.

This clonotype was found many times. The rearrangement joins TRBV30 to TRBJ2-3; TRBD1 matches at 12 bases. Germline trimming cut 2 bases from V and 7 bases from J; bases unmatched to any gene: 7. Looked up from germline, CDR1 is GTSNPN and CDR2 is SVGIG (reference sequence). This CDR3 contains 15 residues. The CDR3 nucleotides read TGTGCCTGGAGTACTCCGGGACAGGGGGCTTATACGCAGTATTTT. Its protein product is CAWSTPGQGAYTQYF.

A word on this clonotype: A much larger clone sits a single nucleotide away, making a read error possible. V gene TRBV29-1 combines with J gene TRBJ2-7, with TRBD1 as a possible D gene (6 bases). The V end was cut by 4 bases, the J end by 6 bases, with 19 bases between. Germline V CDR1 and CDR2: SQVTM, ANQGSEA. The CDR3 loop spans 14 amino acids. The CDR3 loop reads CSVGISGVGSEQYF. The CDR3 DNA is TGCAGCGTTGGAATTTCAGGGGTCGGCTCCGAGCAGTACTTC.